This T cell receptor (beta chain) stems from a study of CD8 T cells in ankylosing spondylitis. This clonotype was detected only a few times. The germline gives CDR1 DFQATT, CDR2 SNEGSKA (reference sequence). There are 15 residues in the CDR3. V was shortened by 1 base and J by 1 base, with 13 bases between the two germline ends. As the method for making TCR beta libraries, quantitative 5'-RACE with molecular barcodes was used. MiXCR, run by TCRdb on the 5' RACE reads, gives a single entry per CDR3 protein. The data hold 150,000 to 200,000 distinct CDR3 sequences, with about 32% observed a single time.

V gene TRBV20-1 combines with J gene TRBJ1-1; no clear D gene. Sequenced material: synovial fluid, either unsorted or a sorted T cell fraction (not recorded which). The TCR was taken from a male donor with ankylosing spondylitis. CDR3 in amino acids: CSARAQLHENTEAFF. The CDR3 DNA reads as TGCAGTGCTAGAGCCCAGTTACACGAGAACACTGAAGCTTTCTTT.